The 32 T cell receptor beta chains below were found in one sample sequenced in a study of cytomegalovirus exposure and HLA in healthy donors. Primers for the PCR totalled 60 Vbeta and 13 Jbeta. Only in-frame clones appear in the TCRdb table, and some are missing; sequencing was by immunoSEQ multiplex PCR. The sample has about 160,000 clones, approximately 75% seen once. Sequencing was performed on PBMCs. The source of these receptors is a man aged 25 to 45 in good health and CMV-seropositive.

In its sample, this clone was seen once. V usage is TRBV7-9 and J usage is TRBJ2-4; the D is unclear. CDR3 length equals 12 residues. V was clipped by 6 bases and J by 5 bases, with 8 bases between them. Per the germline V gene, CDR1 is SEHNR and CDR2 is FQNEAQ (reference sequence). CDR3 nucleotides: TGTGCCAGCAGTCAAACTCAAAACATTCAGTACTTC. This translates into CASSQTQNIQYF.

V and J are TRBV29-1 and TRBJ1-1, with a tentative D call TRBD1 (6 bases). In germline, CDR1 is SQVTM, CDR2 ANQGSEA. Trimming cost V 8 bases and J 4 bases, with 14 bases left between them. The CDR3 runs 12 residues. CDR3 loop: CSTTGLATEAFF. CDR3 nucleotide sequence: TGCAGCACCACAGGGTTGGCCACTGAAGCTTTCTTT.

This chain connects TRBV7-6 to TRBJ2-5; D remains unclear. The CDR3 totals 16 residues. Trimming left V 4 bases short and J 5 bases short, with 20 bases between. In germline, CDR1 is SGHVS, CDR2 FNYEAQ. The CDR3 region is CASSSRVDRAGETQYF. CDR3 nucleotides: TGTGCCAGCAGCTCCCGGGTAGACCGCGCCGGGGAGACCCAGTACTTC.

V gene TRBV19 combines with J gene TRBJ2-3; the D gene is possibly TRBD2 (5 bases). From germline, CDR1 is LNHDA and CDR2 SQIVND (reference sequence). V was shortened by 6 bases and J by 2 bases, with 12 bases between the two germline ends. The CDR3 is 14 residues long. In DNA form, the CDR3 reads TGTGCCAGTAGCACGGACTCCTTCACAGATACGCAGTATTTT. This encodes CASSTDSFTDTQYF. The variable domain in full, with the rest retrieved from reference TRBV19 and TRBJ2-3, is DGGITQSPKYLFRKEGQNVTLSCEQNLNHDAMYWYRQDPGQGLRLIYYSQIVNDFQKGDIAEGYSVSREKKESFPLTVTSAQKNPTAFYLCASSTDSFTDTQYFGPGTRLTVL.

This chain links TRBV10-3 with TRBJ2-2, with 8 bases that match TRBD1. The CDR3 length is 15 residues. Germline V lookup: CDR1 ENHRY, CDR2 SYGVKD. V lost 3 bases and J lost 1; bases outside the gene matches: 1. CDR3 residues: CAISDRGQNTGELFF. In DNA form, the CDR3 reads TGTGCCATCAGTGACAGGGGGCAGAACACCGGGGAGCTGTTTTTT.

This clone has only one observation. The gene calls are TRBV7-8 and TRBJ2-3, with D possibly matching TRBD2 (7 bases). The germline V and J ends were trimmed by 1 base and 2 bases, with 13 bases remaining between them. Germline-derived CDR1 and CDR2 are SGHVS and FQNEAQ. The CDR3 extends over 16 amino acids. This chain's CDR3 is CASSLEGGPFTDTQYF. CDR3 DNA: TGTGCCAGCAGCTTAGAGGGGGGGCCTTTCACAGATACGCAGTATTTT.

The chain carries TRBV9 and TRBJ2-1, with 7 bases identical to TRBD2. Germline lookup yields CDR1 SGDLS and CDR2 YYNGEE. V shed 3 bases and J 11 bases; nucleotides not matched to a gene: 8. This CDR3 region has 13 residues. The CDR3 spells CASSGRGLTKQFF. CDR3 bases: TGTGCCAGCAGCGGAAGGGGACTAACTAAGCAGTTCTTC.

This rearrangement joins TRBV30 to TRBJ1-4; D might be TRBD1 (5 bases). Trimming pared 2 bases from V and 4 bases from J, leaving 14 bases between. CDR3 length equals 15 residues. CDR1 GTSNPN and CDR2 SVGIG come from the germline V gene (reference sequence). The CDR3 DNA is TGTGCCTGGAGTCCCTGGGGCCTAGGTAATGAAAAACTGTTTTTT. As protein: CAWSPWGLGNEKLFF.

The rearrangement links TRBV13 to TRBJ1-5; D is perhaps TRBD1 (6 bases). The CDR3 sequence is 15 residues long. The germline V gene has CDR1 PRHDT and CDR2 FYEKMQ (reference sequence). V gave up 5 bases and J gave up 2 bases, with 13 bases separating them. The CDR3 is CASSNRAEGNQPQHF. DNA for the CDR3: TGTGCCAGCAGCAACAGGGCGGAAGGCAATCAGCCCCAGCATTTT.

This clone was found once. The rearrangement links TRBV2 to TRBJ2-1; 8 nucleotides match TRBD1. With V trimmed by 9 bases and J by 5 bases, 9 bases remained unmatched. From germline, CDR1 is SNHLY and CDR2 FYNNEI. The CDR3 totals 14 residues. The CDR3 protein is CARDPWTGNNEQFF. In nucleotides, the CDR3 is TGTGCCAGAGACCCGTGGACAGGGAACAATGAGCAGTTCTTC.

CDR3 sequence reads: CASSRGLGETQYF. The CDR3 DNA is TGCGCCAGCAGCCGCGGACTAGGCGAGACCCAGTACTTC. The gene calls are TRBV5-1 and TRBJ2-5, with 7 bases matching TRBD2. The CDR3 is 13 amino acids. Trimming took 4 bases from V and 5 from J; bases not matched to a gene: 5. Germline values: CDR1 SGHRS, CDR2 YFSETQ.

V gene TRBV9 combines with J gene TRBJ1-6, with TRBD1 as a possible D gene (6 bases). The CDR3 is 16 residues long. Per germline, CDR1 SGDLS and CDR2 YYNGEE. V was cut by 3 bases and J by 5 bases, with 15 bases left in between. The DNA of the CDR3 is TGTGCCAGCAGCGCAAGAGCAGGGGCCGATAATTCACCCCTCCACTTT. Residues: CASSARAGADNSPLHF.

This chain links TRBV11-2 with TRBJ2-5; 10 bases map to TRBD1. Per the germline V gene, CDR1 is SGHAT and CDR2 is FQNNGV. Trimming cost V 5 bases and J 1 base; bases outside gene matches: 1. The CDR3 extends over 14 amino acids. CDR3 residues: CASSRQGAQETQYF. Written as DNA, the CDR3 is TGTGCCAGCAGCAGACAGGGGGCCCAAGAGACCCAGTACTTC.

The chain carries TRBV4-1 and TRBJ2-7; D gene unclear. This CDR3 has 15 amino acids. Germline CDR1 MGHRA, CDR2 YSYEKL. The ends were cut back, 0 bases at V and 6 bases at J, with 15 bases in the middle. The chain's CDR3 is CASSQDGRRLGEQYF. In nucleotides, the CDR3 is TGCGCCAGCAGCCAAGATGGCCGCAGGCTTGGCGAGCAGTACTTC.

The chain uses TRBV6-1 and TRBJ1-5; TRBD1 might be the D (6 bases). The V gene's germline CDR1 is MNHNS and CDR2 SASEGT. V was shortened by 5 bases and J by 1 base, with 12 bases between the two germline ends. CDR3 length: 15 residues. This CDR3 reads CASSSRTESNQPQHF. The CDR3 DNA reads TGTGCCAGCAGTTCTAGGACAGAAAGCAATCAGCCCCAGCATTTT.

The gene calls are TRBV4-1 and TRBJ2-5; possible D gene TRBD2, 6 bases. Trimming stripped 4 bases from V and 4 bases from J, with 13 bases between. This CDR3 contains 14 residues. Germline V CDR1 and CDR2: MGHRA, YSYEKL. CDR3 region: CASSRSGLGETQYF. CDR3 in DNA: TGCGCCAGCAGCCGATCGGGACTCGGAGAGACCCAGTACTTC.

The chain combines TRBV9 with TRBJ2-2, with 14 bases lining up with TRBD2. This CDR3 contains 17 residues. CDR1 SGDLS and CDR2 YYNGEE come from the germline V gene. Germline trimming cut 4 bases from V and 1 base from J; bases unmatched to any gene: 3. In nucleotides, the CDR3 is TGTGCCAGCAGCCCGGGACTAGCGGGGGTGAACACCGGGGAGCTGTTTTTT. Translating it yields CASSPGLAGVNTGELFF.

The V and J genes are TRBV10-1 and TRBJ1-6, with 8 bases matching TRBD1. V gave up 6 bases and J gave up 9 bases; unmatched junction bases: 10. The germline CDR1 and CDR2 sequences are WNHNN and SYGVQD (reference sequence). This CDR3 spans 15 amino acids. CDR3 loop: CASRRDRCPGSPLHF. The CDR3, as DNA: TGCGCCAGCAGGAGGGACAGGTGCCCAGGTTCACCCCTCCACTTT.

This clone appeared a single time. The chain uses TRBV30 and TRBJ1-2, with a tentative D call TRBD1 (5 bases). Trimming removed 4 bases from V and 6 bases from J, with 9 bases in between. This CDR3 contains 11 residues. Germline V lookup: CDR1 GTSNPN, CDR2 SVGIG (reference sequence). The CDR3 protein is CAWTQGHGYTF. CDR3 in DNA: TGTGCCTGGACGCAGGGTCATGGCTACACCTTC.

This chain joins TRBV7-9 and TRBJ1-5; tentatively, D is TRBD1 (5 bases). V was shortened by 1 base and J by 2 bases, with 12 bases between the two germline ends. Germline CDR1 SEHNR, CDR2 FQNEAQ (reference sequence). The CDR3 is 16 amino acids. The CDR3 loop reads CASSLVSGGGNQPQHF. Written as DNA, the CDR3 is TGTGCCAGCAGCTTAGTGTCGGGGGGAGGCAATCAGCCCCAGCATTTT.

J is TRBJ1-5 and V is TRBV28; D gene ambiguous. CDR1 is MDHEN, CDR2 SYDVKM, per germline. The ends were cut back, 11 bases at V and 2 bases at J, with 10 bases in the middle. This CDR3 comprises 12 residues. CDR3 DNA sequence: TGTGCCGGAACGGGAGGCAATCAGCCCCAGCATTTT. The encoded protein is CAGTGGNQPQHF.

CDR3 DNA: TGTGCCAGCAGCTTACAGGGGGGGAACACTGAAGCTTTCTTT. Translated, it gives CASSLQGGNTEAFF. V is TRBV7-9 and J is TRBJ1-1; 7 positions agree with TRBD1. The CDR3 covers 14 residues. The V segment lost 2 bases and the J segment 1 base; nucleotides outside the gene matches: 1. Germline values: CDR1 SEHNR, CDR2 FQNEAQ (reference sequence).

The rearrangement joins TRBV9 to TRBJ1-4; no clear D. With 0 bases removed from V and 3 bases from J, the gap between germline ends came to 6 bases. CDR3 length: 14 residues. In germline, CDR1 is SGDLS, CDR2 YYNGEE. Here the CDR3 DNA reads TGTGCCAGCAGCGTAGGGGCCGCTAATGAAAAACTGTTTTTT. It yields the protein CASSVGAANEKLFF.

The rearrangement joins TRBV28 to TRBJ2-3; D possibly corresponds to TRBD2 (6 bases). V was trimmed by 7 bases and J by 3 bases, leaving 11 bases between them. Germline CDR1 is MDHEN and CDR2 is SYDVKM. The length of the CDR3 is 13 residues. The CDR3 coding sequence is TGTGCCAGCATCGGGGGTGGGACAGATACGCAGTATTTT. It encodes CASIGGGTDTQYF.

The chain is built from TRBV19 and TRBJ1-6; D uncertain. Germline V gene data show CDR1 as LNHDA and CDR2 as SQIVND (reference sequence). Deletions cut 7 bases from V and 7 bases from J, with 20 bases between. CDR3 length: 16 amino acids. CDR3 residues: CASTNRAKPGNSPLHF. CDR3 coding DNA: TGTGCCAGTACCAATCGGGCCAAACCGGGGAATTCACCCCTCCACTTT. Complete variable domain (other parts from reference TRBV19 and TRBJ1-6): DGGITQSPKYLFRKEGQNVTLSCEQNLNHDAMYWYRQDPGQGLRLIYYSQIVNDFQKGDIAEGYSVSREKKESFPLTVTSAQKNPTAFYLCASTNRAKPGNSPLHFGNGTRLTVT.

The chain links TRBV7-9 to TRBJ2-7; 11 nucleotides align to TRBD1. V was pared by 6 bases and J by 3 bases, with 13 bases of the junction left unmatched. Germline V gene sequence: CDR1 SEHNR, CDR2 FQNEAQ (reference sequence). There are 17 residues in the CDR3. CDR3: CASSPTNAGTGGYEQYF. The CDR3 nucleotides are TGTGCCAGCAGTCCCACTAACGCCGGGACAGGGGGCTACGAGCAGTACTTC.

This clone was seen a few times. V usage is TRBV2 and J usage is TRBJ2-3; 13 bases align to TRBD2. Germline V lookup: CDR1 SNHLY, CDR2 FYNNEI. The V and J ends lost 4 bases and 12 bases, in that order; junction bases with no gene match: 4. The CDR3 spans 13 residues. The CDR3 region is CASSGTSGGPQYF. The CDR3 DNA reads TGTGCCAGCAGTGGGACTAGCGGGGGTCCACAGTATTTT.

This chain uses TRBV6-5 with TRBJ2-7; the match to TRBD1 covers 10 bases. The V gene's germline CDR1 is MNHEY and CDR2 SVGAGI. V shed 4 bases, J shed 3 bases, and the junction held 3 bases outside the gene matches. This CDR3 region has 14 residues. CDR3 protein: CASSLGQGFYEQYF. CDR3 DNA sequence: TGTGCCAGCAGTTTGGGACAGGGGTTCTACGAGCAGTACTTC.

The V and J genes are TRBV30 and TRBJ1-4; 9 bases match TRBD1. J was trimmed by 8 bases and V by 3 bases; bases with no gene match: 7. The CDR3 contains 14 residues. The germline gives CDR1 GTSNPN, CDR2 SVGIG (reference sequence). For the CDR3, the DNA is TGTGCCTGGAGGTCACAGGGGGCGTGGGAAAAACTGTTTTTT. This encodes CAWRSQGAWEKLFF.

DNA of the CDR3: TGTGCCAGCAGTGCCCGGGGGACAGGGCCTGGCTACACCTTC. It yields the protein CASSARGTGPGYTF. The J gene is TRBJ1-2, the V gene TRBV2; 9 nucleotides agree with TRBD1. The CDR3 has 14 amino acids. V lost 4 bases to trimming and J lost 7 bases; unmatched junction nucleotides: 7. The germline gives CDR1 SNHLY, CDR2 FYNNEI.

This chain connects TRBV6-5 to TRBJ1-6, with unresolved D. V was clipped by 3 bases and J by 0 bases, with 3 bases between them. The CDR3 runs 14 residues. Germline-derived CDR1 and CDR2 are MNHEY and SVGAGI. The CDR3 protein is CASSYNSYNSPLHF. The CDR3 DNA sequence: TGTGCCAGCAGTTATAACTCCTATAATTCACCCCTCCACTTT.

J is TRBJ2-7 and V is TRBV27, with D possibly matching TRBD2 (6 bases). Germline V gene sequence: CDR1 MNHEY, CDR2 SMNVEV (reference sequence). This CDR3 region has 14 residues. The V gene lost 8 bases and the J gene lost 2 bases, with 16 bases spanning the gap. CDR3 sequence: CASWDPGLPYEQYF. CDR3 DNA: TGTGCCAGCTGGGATCCGGGACTCCCCTACGAGCAGTACTTC.